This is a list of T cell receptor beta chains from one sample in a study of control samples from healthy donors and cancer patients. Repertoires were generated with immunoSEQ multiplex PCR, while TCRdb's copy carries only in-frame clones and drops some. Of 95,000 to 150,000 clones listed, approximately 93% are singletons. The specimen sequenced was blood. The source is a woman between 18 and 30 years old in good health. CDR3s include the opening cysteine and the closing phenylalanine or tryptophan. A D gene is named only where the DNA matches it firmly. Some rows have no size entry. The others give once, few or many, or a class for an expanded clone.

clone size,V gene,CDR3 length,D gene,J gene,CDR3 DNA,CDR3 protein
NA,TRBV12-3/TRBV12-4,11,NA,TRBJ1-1,TGTGCCAGCACCTTTAGGGCTGAAGCTTTCTTT,CASTFRAEAFF
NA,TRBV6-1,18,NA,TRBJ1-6,TGTGCCAGCAGTGAAGTCACAGGGTACAGCTCCTATAATTCACCCCTCCACTTT,CASSEVTGYSSYNSPLHF
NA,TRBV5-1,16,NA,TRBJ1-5,TGCGCCAGCAGCTTGGGGGACGGGTCTAGCAATCAGCCCCAGCATTTT,CASSLGDGSSNQPQHF
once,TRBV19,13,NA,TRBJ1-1,TGTGCCAGTAGTATAATCGCCACAGCTGAAGCTTTCTTT,CASSIIATAEAFF
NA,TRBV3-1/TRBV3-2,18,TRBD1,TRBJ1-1,TGTGCCAGCAGCCCTAAATACCGGGACAGGGGCATGAACACTGAAGCTTTCTTT,CASSPKYRDRGMNTEAFF
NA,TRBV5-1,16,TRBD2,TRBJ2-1,TGCGCCAGCAGCTTGAGAGCTAGCGGGGTGTACAATGAGCAGTTCTTC,CASSLRASGVYNEQFF
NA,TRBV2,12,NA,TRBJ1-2,TGTGCCAGCAGTTCCCATCTTGCAGGCTACACCTTC,CASSSHLAGYTF
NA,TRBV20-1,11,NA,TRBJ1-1,TGCAGTGCTAGAATCCGGGTCCGGGCTTTCTTT,CSARIRVRAFF
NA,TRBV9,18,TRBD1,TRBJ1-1,TGTGCCAGCAGCGTAGTAGACAGGGGTCCTGTCGTGAACACTGAAGCTTTCTTT,CASSVVDRGPVVNTEAFF
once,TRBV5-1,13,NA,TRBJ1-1,TGCGCCAGCAGCTCACTGGAGAACACTGAAGCTTTCTTT,CASSSLENTEAFF
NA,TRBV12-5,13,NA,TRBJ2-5,TGTGCTAGTGGTTTGGTACTAGAAGAGACCCAGTACTTC,CASGLVLEETQYF
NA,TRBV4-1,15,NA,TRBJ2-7,TGCGCCAGCAGCCAAGAGGGGTTCGAAGTCTACGAGCAGTACTTC,CASSQEGFEVYEQYF
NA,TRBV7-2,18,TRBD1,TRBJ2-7,TGTGCCAGCAGCTTGGAGGTTATGGACAGGGCCGCATCCTACGAGCAGTACTTC,CASSLEVMDRAASYEQYF
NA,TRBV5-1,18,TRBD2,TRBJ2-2,TGCGCCAGCAGCTTGTACGGACTAGCGGGGGGGAACACCGGGGAGCTGTTTTTT,CASSLYGLAGGNTGELFF
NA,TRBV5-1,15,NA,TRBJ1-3,TGCGCCAGCAGCTCCCGAGGGGACTCTGGAAACACCATATATTTT,CASSSRGDSGNTIYF
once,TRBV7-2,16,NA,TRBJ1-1,TGTGCCAGCAGCTTAAAGGTGGGCGGGGTGAACACTGAAGCTTTCTTT,CASSLKVGGVNTEAFF
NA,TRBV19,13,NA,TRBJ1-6,TGTGCCAGTAGTCTATGGACTAATTCACCCCTCCACTTT,CASSLWTNSPLHF
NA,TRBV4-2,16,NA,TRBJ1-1,TGTGCCAGCAGCCTTGATGACAGGCGAGGTTCCACTGAAGCTTTCTTT,CASSLDDRRGSTEAFF
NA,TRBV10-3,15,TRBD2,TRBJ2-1,TGTGCCATCAGTGTCGCGGCGGGGGGAAACAATGAGCAGTTCTTC,CAISVAAGGNNEQFF
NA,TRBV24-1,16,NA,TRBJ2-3,TGTGCCACCAGTGGGGGCCTGGGCAGGGATCGGGATACGCAGTATTTT,CATSGGLGRDRDTQYF
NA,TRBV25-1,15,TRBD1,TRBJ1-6,TGTGCCAGCAGTGAGCTAGACAGGGAAGGTTCACCCCTCCACTTT,CASSELDREGSPLHF
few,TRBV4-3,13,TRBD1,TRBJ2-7,TGCGCCAGCAGCGAGGGGGCTAGGTACGAGCAGTACTTC,CASSEGARYEQYF
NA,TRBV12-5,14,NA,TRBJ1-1,TGTGCTAGTGGCTCCGGGCATCAGTTCACTGAAGCTTTCTTT,CASGSGHQFTEAFF
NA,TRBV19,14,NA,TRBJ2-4,TGTGCCAGTAGTATCCAGCTAGCCAAAAACATTCAGTACTTC,CASSIQLAKNIQYF
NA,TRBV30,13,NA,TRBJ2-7,TGTGCCCCAGTGCCTTTCCACTCCTACGAGCAGTACTTC,CAPVPFHSYEQYF
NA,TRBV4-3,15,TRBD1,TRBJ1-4,TGCGCCAGCAGCCTGCAGGGGGCGCCTGGAGAAAAACTGTTTTTT,CASSLQGAPGEKLFF
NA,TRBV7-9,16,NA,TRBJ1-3,TGTGCCAGCAGCTTGTCTGACAGGAACTCTGGAAACACCATATATTTT,CASSLSDRNSGNTIYF
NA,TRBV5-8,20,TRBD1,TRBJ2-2,TGTGCCAGCAGCTCCCGGGACAGGGGTCTACCACGCGCGAACACCGGGGAGCTGTTTTTT,CASSSRDRGLPRANTGELFF
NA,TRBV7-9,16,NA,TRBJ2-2,TGTGCCAGCAGCAAGAGGGGCAGAACAAACACCGGGGAGCTGTTTTTT,CASSKRGRTNTGELFF
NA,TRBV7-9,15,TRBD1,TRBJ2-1,TGTGCCAGCAGGACAGGGGCCGGGGCATACAATGAGCAGTTCTTC,CASRTGAGAYNEQFF
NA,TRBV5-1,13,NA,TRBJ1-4,TGCGCCAGCAGTCCAGACAGTGGCGAAAAACTGTTTTTT,CASSPDSGEKLFF
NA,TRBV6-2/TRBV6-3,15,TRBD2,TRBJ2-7,TGTGCCAGCAGTTACCCCAGCGGGGGTCTCAAAGAGCAGTACTTC,CASSYPSGGLKEQYF
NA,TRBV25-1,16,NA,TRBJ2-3,TGTGCCAGCAGTGAATATGAAGCGGCTAGCACAGATACGCAGTATTTT,CASSEYEAASTDTQYF
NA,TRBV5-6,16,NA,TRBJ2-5,TGTGCCAGCACCCCTCAGCCCGGACTAATCCAAGAGACCCAGTACTTC,CASTPQPGLIQETQYF
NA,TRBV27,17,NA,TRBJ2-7,TGTGCCAGCAGTTTATCCTACCGGGACTTGACCTCCTACGAGCAGTACTTC,CASSLSYRDLTSYEQYF
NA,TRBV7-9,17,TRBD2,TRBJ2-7,TGTGCCAGCAGCTTACAAGCGGGAGGATCTAAGAGGTACGAGCAGTACTTC,CASSLQAGGSKRYEQYF
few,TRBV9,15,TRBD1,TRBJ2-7,TGTGCCAGCGCAGCCACGGACAGGGGGCTTGGGGAGCAGTACTTC,CASAATDRGLGEQYF
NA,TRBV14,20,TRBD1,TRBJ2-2,TGTGCCAGCAGCCAACTTATACGGGACAGGGGGCTCGAGAACACCGGGGAGCTGTTTTTT,CASSQLIRDRGLENTGELFF
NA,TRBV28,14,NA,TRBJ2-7,TGTGCCAGCAGTTCACCATCGAACCTCTACGAGCAGTACTTC,CASSSPSNLYEQYF
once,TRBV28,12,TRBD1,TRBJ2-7,TGTGCCACGGCAGACAGGGGCTACGAGCAGTACTTC,CATADRGYEQYF
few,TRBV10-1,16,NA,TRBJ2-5,TGCGCCAGCAGTTCAGAAGTACAGGGCTACATGGAGACCCAGTACTTC,CASSSEVQGYMETQYF
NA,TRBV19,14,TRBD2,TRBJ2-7,TGTGCCAGTAGTGGAGCGGGAGGGCCCTACGAGCAGTACTTC,CASSGAGGPYEQYF
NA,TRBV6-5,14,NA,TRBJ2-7,TGTGCCAGCAGGATGCGGGGCAGCTCCTACGAGCAGTACTTC,CASRMRGSSYEQYF
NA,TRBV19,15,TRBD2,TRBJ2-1,TGTGCCAGTAGCGTCACTAGCGGGAGTTTCTATGAGCAGTTCTTC,CASSVTSGSFYEQFF
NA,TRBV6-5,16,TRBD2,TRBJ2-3,TGTGCCAGCAGTTACTCCCGACTAGCCGGCACAGATACGCAGTATTTT,CASSYSRLAGTDTQYF
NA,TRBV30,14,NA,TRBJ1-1,TGTGCCTGGACGGGACGGGCGGGGAACACTGAAGCTTTCTTT,CAWTGRAGNTEAFF
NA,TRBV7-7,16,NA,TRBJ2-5,TGTGCCAGCAGCAGGGGCCCGCCAAACCCCGGAGAGACCCAGTACTTC,CASSRGPPNPGETQYF
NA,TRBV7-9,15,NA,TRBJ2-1,TGTGCCAGCAGCTCGCAGGCATCCCGACCCGGTGAGCAGTTCTTC,CASSSQASRPGEQFF